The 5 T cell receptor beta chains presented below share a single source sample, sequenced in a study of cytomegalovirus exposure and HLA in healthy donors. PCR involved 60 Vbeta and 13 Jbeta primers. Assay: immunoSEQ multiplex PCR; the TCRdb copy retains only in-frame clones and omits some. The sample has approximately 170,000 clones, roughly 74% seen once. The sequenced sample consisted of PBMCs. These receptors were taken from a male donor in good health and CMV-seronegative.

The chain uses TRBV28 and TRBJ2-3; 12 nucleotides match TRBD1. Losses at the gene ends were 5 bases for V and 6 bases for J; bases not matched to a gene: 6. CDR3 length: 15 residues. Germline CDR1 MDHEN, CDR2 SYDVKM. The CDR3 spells CASSNAGTGGDTQYF. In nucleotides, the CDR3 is TGTGCCAGCAGTAACGCCGGGACAGGGGGCGATACGCAGTATTTT.

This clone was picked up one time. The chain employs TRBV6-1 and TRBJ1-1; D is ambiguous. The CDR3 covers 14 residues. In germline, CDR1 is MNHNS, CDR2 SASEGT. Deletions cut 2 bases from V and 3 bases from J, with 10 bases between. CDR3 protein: CASSESGVDTEAFF. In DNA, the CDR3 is TGTGCCAGCAGTGAATCCGGGGTGGACACTGAAGCTTTCTTT.

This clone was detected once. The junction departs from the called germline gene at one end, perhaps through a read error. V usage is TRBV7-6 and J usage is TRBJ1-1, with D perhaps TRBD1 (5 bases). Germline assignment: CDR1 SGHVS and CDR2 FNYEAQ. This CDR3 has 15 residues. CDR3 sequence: CASSLDWGGNTEASF. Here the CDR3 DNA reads TGTGCCAGCAGCTTAGATTGGGGGGGGAACACTGAAGCTTCCTTT.

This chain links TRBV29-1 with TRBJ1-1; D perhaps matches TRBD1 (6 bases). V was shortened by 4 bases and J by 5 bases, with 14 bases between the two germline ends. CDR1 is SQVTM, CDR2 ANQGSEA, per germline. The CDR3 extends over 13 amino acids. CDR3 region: CSVVLQGITEAFF. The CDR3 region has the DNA TGCAGCGTTGTTCTCCAGGGGATTACTGAAGCTTTCTTT.

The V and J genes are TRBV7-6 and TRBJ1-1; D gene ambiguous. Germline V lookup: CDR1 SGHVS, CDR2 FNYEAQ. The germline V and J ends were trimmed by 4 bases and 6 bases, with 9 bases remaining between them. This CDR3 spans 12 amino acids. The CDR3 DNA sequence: TGTGCCAGCAGCTCTTGGCAATCTGAAGCTTTCTTT. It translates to CASSSWQSEAFF.